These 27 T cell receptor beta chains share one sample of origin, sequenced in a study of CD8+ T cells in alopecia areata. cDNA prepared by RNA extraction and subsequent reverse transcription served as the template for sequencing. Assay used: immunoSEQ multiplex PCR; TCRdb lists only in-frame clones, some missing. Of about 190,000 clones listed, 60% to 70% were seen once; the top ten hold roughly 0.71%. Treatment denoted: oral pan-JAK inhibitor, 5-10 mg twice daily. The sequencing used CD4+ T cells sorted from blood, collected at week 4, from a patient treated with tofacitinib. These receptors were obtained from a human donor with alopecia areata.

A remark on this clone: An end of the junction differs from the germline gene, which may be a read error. The DNA of the CDR3 is TGTGCCAGCAGCCTAGCCGAAGGGGGGAATGAGCAGTTCTTC. This gives the protein CASSLAEGGNEQFF. J is TRBJ2-1 and V is TRBV7-2, with D possibly called TRBD1 or TRBD2 (6 bases each). CDR1 and CDR2 from the germline V gene are SGHTA and FQGNSA. The CDR3 consists of 14 residues.

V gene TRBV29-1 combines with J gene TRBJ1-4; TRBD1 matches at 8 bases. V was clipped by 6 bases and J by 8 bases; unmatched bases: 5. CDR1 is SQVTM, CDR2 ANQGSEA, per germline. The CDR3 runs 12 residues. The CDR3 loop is CSVGQGGEKLFF. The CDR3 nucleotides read TGCAGCGTCGGACAGGGTGGGGAAAAACTGTTTTTT.

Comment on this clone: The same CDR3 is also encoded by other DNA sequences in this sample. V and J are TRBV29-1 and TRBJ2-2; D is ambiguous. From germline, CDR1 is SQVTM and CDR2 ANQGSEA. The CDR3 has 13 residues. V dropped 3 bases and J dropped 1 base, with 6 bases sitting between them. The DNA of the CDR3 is TGCAGCGTTGACAGGCAGAACACCGGGGAGCTGTTTTTT. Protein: CSVDRQNTGELFF.

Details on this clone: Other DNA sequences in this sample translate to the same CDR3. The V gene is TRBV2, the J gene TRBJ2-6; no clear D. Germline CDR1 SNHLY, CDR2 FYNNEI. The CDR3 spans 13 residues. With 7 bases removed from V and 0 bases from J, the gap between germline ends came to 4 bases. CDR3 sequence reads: CASTRSGANVLTF. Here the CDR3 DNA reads TGTGCCAGCACCCGCTCTGGGGCCAACGTCCTGACTTTC.

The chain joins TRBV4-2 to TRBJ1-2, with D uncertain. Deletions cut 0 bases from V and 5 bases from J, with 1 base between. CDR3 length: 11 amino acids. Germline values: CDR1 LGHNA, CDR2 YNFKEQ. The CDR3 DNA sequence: TGTGCCAGCAGCCAAGATTATGGCTACACCTTC. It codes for CASSQDYGYTF.

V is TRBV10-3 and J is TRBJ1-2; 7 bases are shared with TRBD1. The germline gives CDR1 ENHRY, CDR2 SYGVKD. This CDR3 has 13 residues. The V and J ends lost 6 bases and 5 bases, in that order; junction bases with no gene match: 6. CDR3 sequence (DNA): TGTGCCATCAGCAACGACAGGGAATATGGCTACACCTTC. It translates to CAISNDREYGYTF.

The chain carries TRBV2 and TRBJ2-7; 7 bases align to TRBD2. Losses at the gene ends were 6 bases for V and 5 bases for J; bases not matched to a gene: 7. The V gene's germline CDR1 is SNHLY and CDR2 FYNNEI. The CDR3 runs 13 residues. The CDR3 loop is CASRGAGIHEQYF. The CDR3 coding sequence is TGTGCCAGCAGGGGAGCGGGAATCCACGAGCAGTACTTC.

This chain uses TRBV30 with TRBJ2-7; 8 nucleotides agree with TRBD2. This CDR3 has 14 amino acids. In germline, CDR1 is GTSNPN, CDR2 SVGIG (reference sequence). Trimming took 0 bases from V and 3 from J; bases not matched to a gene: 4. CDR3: CAWSVKRGNYEQYF. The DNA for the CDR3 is TGTGCCTGGAGTGTAAAGCGGGGGAACTACGAGCAGTACTTC.

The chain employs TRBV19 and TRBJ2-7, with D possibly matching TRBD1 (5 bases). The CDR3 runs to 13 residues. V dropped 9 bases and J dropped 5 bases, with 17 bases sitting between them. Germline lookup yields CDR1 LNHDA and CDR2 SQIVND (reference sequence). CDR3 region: CASAPRDRDEQYF. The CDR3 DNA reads TGTGCCAGCGCCCCCAGGGATCGCGACGAGCAGTACTTC.

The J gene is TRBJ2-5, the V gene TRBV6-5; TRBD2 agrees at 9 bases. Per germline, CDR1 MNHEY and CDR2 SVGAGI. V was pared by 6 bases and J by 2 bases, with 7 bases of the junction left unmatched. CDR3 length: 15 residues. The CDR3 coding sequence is TGTGCCAGCAGGCGACTAGCGGAAGCTCAAGAGACCCAGTACTTC. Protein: CASRRLAEAQETQYF.

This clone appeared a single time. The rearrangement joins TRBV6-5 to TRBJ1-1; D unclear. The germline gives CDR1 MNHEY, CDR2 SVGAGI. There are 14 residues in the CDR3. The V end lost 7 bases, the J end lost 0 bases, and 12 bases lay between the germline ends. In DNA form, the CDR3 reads TGTGCCAGCACGGAGCGGGGTATGAACACTGAAGCTTTCTTT. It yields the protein CASTERGMNTEAFF.

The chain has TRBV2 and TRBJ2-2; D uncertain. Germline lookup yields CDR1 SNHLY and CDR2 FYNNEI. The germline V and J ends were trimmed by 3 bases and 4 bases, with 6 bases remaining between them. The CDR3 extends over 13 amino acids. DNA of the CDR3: TGTGCCAGCAGTGAGAGGCGCACCGGGGAGCTGTTTTTT. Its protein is CASSERRTGELFF.

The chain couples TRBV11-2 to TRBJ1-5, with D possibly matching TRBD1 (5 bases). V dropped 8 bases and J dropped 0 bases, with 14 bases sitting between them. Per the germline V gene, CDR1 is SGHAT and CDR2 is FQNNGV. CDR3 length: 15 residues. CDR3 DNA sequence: TGTGCCAGCTCTGTTGGGGCTTATAGCAATCAGCCCCAGCATTTT. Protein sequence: CASSVGAYSNQPQHF. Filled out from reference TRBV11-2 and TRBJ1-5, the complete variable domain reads EAGVAQSPRYKIIEKRQSVAFWCNPISGHATLYWYQQILGQGPKLLIQFQNNGVVDDSQLPKDRFSAERLKGVDSTLKIQPAKLEDSAVYLCASSVGAYSNQPQHFGDGTRLSIL.

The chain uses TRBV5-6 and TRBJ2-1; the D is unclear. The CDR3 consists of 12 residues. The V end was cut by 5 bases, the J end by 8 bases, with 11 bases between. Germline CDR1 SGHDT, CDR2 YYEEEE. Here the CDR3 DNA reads TGTGCCAGCAGGGCCGTCCGGGATGAGCAGTTCTTC. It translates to CASRAVRDEQFF.

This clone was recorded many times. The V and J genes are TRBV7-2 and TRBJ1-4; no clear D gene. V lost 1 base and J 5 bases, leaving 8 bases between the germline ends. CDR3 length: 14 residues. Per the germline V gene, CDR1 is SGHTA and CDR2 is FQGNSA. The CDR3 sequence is CASSLVTGNEKLFF. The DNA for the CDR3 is TGTGCCAGCAGCTTAGTAACGGGAAATGAAAAACTGTTTTTT.

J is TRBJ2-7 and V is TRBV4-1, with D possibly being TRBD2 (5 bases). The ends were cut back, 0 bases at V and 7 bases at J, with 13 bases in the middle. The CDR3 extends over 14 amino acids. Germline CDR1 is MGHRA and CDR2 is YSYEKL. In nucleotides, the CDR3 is TGCGCCAGCAGCCAAGATCTTGCTCCGGGGGAGCAGTACTTC. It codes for CASSQDLAPGEQYF.

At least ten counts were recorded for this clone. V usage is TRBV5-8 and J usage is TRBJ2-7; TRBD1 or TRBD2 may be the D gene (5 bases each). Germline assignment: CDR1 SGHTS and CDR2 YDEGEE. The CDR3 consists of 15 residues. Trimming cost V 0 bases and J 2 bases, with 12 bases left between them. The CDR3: CASSLAGTGTYEQYF. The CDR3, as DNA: TGTGCCAGCAGCTTGGCCGGGACGGGAACCTACGAGCAGTACTTC. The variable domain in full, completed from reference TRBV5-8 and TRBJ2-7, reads EAGVTQSPTHLIKTRGQQATLRCSPISGHTSVYWYQQALGLGLQFLLWYDEGEERNRGNFPPRFSGRQFPNYSSELNVNALELEDSALYLCASSLAGTGTYEQYFGPGTRLTVT.

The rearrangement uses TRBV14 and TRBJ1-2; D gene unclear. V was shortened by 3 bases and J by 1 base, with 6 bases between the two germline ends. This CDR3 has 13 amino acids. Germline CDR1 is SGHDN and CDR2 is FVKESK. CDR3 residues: CASSQRINYGYTF. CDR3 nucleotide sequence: TGTGCCAGCAGCCAGCGGATTAACTATGGCTACACCTTC.

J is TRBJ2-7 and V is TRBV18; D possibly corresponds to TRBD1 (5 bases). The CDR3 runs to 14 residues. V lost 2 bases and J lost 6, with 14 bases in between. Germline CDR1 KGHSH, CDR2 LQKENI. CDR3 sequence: CASSPTGQGSEQYF. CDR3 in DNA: TGTGCCAGCTCACCAACGGGTCAGGGCTCCGAGCAGTACTTC. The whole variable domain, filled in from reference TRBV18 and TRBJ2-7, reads NAGVMQNPRHLVRRRGQEARLRCSPMKGHSHVYWYRQLPEEGLKFMVYLQKENIIDESGMPKERFSAEFPKEGPSILRIQQVVRGDSAAYFCASSPTGQGSEQYFGPGTRLTVT.

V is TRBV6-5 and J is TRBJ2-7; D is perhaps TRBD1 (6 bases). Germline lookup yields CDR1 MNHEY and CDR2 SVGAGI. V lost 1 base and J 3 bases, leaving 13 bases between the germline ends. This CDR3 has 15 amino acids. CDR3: CASSYYAGADYEQYF. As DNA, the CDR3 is TGTGCCAGCAGTTACTACGCAGGGGCAGACTACGAGCAGTACTTC.

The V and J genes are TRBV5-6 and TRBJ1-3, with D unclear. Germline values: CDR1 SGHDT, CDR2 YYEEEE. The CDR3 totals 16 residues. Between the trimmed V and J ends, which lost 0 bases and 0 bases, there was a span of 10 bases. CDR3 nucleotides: TGTGCCAGCAGCTTGGTACCGGCGAGCTCTGGAAACACCATATATTTT. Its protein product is CASSLVPASSGNTIYF.

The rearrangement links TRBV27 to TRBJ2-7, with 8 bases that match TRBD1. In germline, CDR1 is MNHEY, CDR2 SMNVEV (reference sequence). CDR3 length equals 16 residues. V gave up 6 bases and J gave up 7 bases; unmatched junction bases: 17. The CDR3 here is CASSRVALGQGIEQYF. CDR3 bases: TGTGCCAGCAGCCGGGTAGCCCTTGGACAGGGTATAGAGCAGTACTTC.

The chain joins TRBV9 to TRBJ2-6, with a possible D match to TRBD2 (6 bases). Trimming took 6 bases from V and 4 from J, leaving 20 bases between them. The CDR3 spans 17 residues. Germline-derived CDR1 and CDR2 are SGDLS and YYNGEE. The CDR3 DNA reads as TGTGCCAGCATCCCCGGGGACGGGAGCTCCGGGGCCAACGTCCTGACTTTC. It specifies CASIPGDGSSGANVLTF.

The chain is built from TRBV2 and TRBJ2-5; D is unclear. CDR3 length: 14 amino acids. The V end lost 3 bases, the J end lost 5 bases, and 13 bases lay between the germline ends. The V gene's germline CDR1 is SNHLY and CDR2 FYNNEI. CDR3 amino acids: CASSDGHRSETQYF. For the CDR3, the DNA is TGTGCCAGCAGTGACGGGCACAGATCGGAGACCCAGTACTTC.

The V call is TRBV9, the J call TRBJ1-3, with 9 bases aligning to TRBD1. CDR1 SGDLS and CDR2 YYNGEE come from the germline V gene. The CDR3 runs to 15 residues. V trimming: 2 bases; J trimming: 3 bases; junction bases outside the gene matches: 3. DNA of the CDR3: TGTGCCAGCAGCGTCCGGACAGGGGATGGAAACACCATATATTTT. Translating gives CASSVRTGDGNTIYF.

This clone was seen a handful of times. CDR3 amino acids: CAWSQEDYGYTF. The CDR3 DNA reads as TGTGCCTGGAGCCAAGAGGACTATGGCTACACCTTC. This chain uses TRBV30 with TRBJ1-2, with no clear D. CDR3 length: 12 amino acids. CDR1 is GTSNPN, CDR2 SVGIG, per germline (reference sequence). The V and J ends lost 3 bases and 3 bases respectively, with 8 bases between them.

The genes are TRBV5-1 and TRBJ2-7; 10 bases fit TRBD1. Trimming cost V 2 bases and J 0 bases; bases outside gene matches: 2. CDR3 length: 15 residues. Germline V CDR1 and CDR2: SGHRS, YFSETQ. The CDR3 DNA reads TGCGCCAGCAGCTTTCGGGACAGGGGCTCCTACGAGCAGTACTTC. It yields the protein CASSFRDRGSYEQYF.